These 5 T cell receptor beta chains were all obtained from the same sample, sequenced in a study of blood T cells in healthy people across ages. A second PCR of about 7 to 12 cycles used a sample-barcoded 5' primer and a J-beta primer mix. TCRdb analysed the 5' RACE reads with MiXCR anew, one entry per CDR3 protein. In the table there are under 2 million distinct CDR3 sequences, almost 35% of which are singletons. Sequenced: blood. The source is a woman under 40 in good health.

The chain uses TRBV3-1 and TRBJ2-7; D is possibly TRBD1 (6 bases). Germline values: CDR1 LGHDT, CDR2 YNNKEL (reference sequence). This CDR3 is built from 14 residues. V shed 2 bases and J shed 4 bases, with 12 bases lying between them. The CDR3, as DNA: TGTGCCAGCAGCCAAAGGGCAACAGGGTACGAGCAGTACTTC. Translated, it gives CASSQRATGYEQYF.

This clonotype showed up just a few times. J is TRBJ2-7 and V is TRBV4-1; the D gene is possibly TRBD1 (5 bases). CDR1 is MGHRA and CDR2 is YSYEKL in the germline V gene. The CDR3 spans 15 residues. Trimming stripped 0 bases from V and 1 base from J, with 10 bases between. The CDR3 sequence is CASSQESRQSYEQYF. CDR3 DNA: TGCGCCAGCAGCCAAGAATCGAGACAGTCCTACGAGCAGTACTTC.

For the CDR3, the DNA is TGTGCCAGCAGCCCGTCATCAGGGTTCGAGCAGTACTTC. Protein product: CASSPSSGFEQYF. The rearrangement links TRBV7-3 to TRBJ2-7; possible D gene TRBD1, 5 bases. With 5 bases removed from V and 6 bases from J, the gap between germline ends came to 14 bases. Germline-derived CDR1 and CDR2 are SGHTA and FQGTGA. The length of the CDR3 is 13 residues.

This clonotype has just one count. A clone one base away is much larger, so this may be a read error. The chain has TRBV28 and TRBJ1-5; 10 bases line up with TRBD1. The CDR3 extends over 15 amino acids. Germline CDR1 reads MDHEN; CDR2 reads SYDVKM. CDR3 loop: CAGSSGTGGNQPQHF. The CDR3 coding sequence is TGTGCCGGCAGTTCCGGGACAGGGGGCAATCAGCCCCAGCATTTT.

The table lists this clonotype with a few counts. CDR3 loop: CASSLDRGQGDSYNEQFF. The CDR3 DNA follows: TGTGCCAGCAGTTTGGACAGGGGCCAAGGGGACTCCTACAATGAGCAGTTCTTC. The chain has TRBV12-3 or TRBV12-4 and TRBJ2-1, with 9 bases lining up with TRBD1. V shed 3 bases and J 0 bases; nucleotides not matched to a gene: 9. The CDR3 has 18 amino acids.